The entry that follows covers one T cell receptor beta chain sequence. Its antigen is unidentified. The data are from a study of cytotoxic CD8 clonotypes in ibrutinib-treated CLL. Study information: Among responders, approximately 24 were partial and 2 complete; after median roughly 70 months, around 14 stayed remitted and some twelve progressed. Samples yielded averages of approximately 260,000 productive templates and around 99,000 productive rearrangements. Points from the study as a whole: Baseline clonality, higher than in age-matched healthy donors, tracked circulating CD8+ T-cell counts.

Depth targeted 1 in 200,000 to 1 in 1 million T cells, averaging approximately 10x coverage per clonotype. TCRdb's table, derived via immunoSEQ multiplex PCR, lists solely in-frame clones and lacks some. The table has some 200,000 clones, approximately 75% seen once. The ends were cut back, 2 bases at V and 7 bases at J, with 15 bases in the middle. The CDR3 length is 15 residues. The germline gives CDR1 SGHRS, CDR2 YFSETQ. The source material was PBMCs, sampled after 12 months of ibrutinib treatment. This receptor was taken from a human donor with chronic lymphocytic leukemia. The chain couples TRBV5-1 to TRBJ1-4; D is unresolved. CDR3 protein: CASSLAGGMSEKLFF. The CDR3 nucleotides read TGCGCCAGCAGCTTAGCGGGTGGAATGTCTGAAAAACTGTTTTTT.